These T cell receptor beta chains were read from a single sample in a study of CD4 T cells in relation to SARS-CoV-2 and coronaviruses. Their target antigens are unknown. Profiling relied on immunoSEQ multiplex PCR, and the TCRdb table lists in-frame clones only, not all of them. Of tens of thousands of clones listed, around two thirds were seen once; the top ten hold roughly 21%. Sequenced input: CD4+ T cells from PBMCs, cultured in vitro. The origin of the receptors is a human donor in good health. Both conserved end residues are part of each CDR3. D genes are given only for firm matches. Clone size appears in some rows only: once, few, many, or a class for an expanded clone.

abundance	d_gene	len	v_gene	j_gene	CDR3nt	CDR3aa
NA	NA	13	TRBV7-9	TRBJ1-1	TGTGCCAGCAGCCCGCAGGGAGGGGTTGAAGCTTTCTTT	CASSPQGGVEAFF
once	NA	17	TRBV28	TRBJ2-7	TGTGCCAGCAGATTTATCCCCCGGGGAGTGAATACCTACGAGCAGTACTTC	CASRFIPRGVNTYEQYF
NA	NA	14	TRBV5-6	TRBJ1-6	TGTGCCAGCAGCTTGTTTCCAGATAATTCACCCCTCCACTTT	CASSLFPDNSPLHF
NA	TRBD1	15	TRBV3-1/TRBV3-2	TRBJ1-2	TGTGCCAGCAGCCCCCAAGGGACAGCTAACTATGGCTACACCTTC	CASSPQGTANYGYTF
NA	NA	12	TRBV2	TRBJ2-5	TGTGCCACCAGACTAGTCGGGGAGACCCAGTACTTC	CATRLVGETQYF
NA	TRBD2	15	TRBV5-1	TRBJ2-5	TGCGCCAGCAGCTGGACTAGCGGGGATCAAGAGACCCAGTACTTC	CASSWTSGDQETQYF
few	NA	17	TRBV4-2	TRBJ2-7	TGTGCCAGCAGCCAAGGTAACAGTGGCGAATATGTCTACGAGCAGTACTTC	CASSQGNSGEYVYEQYF
NA	NA	14	TRBV7-2	TRBJ2-1	TGTGCCAGCAGCTTAAGCGCCCCGCGGAATGAGCAGTTCTTC	CASSLSAPRNEQFF
NA	TRBD2	14	TRBV29-1	TRBJ2-1	TGCAGCGGGATACTAGCGGGAGTTTACAATGAGCAGTTCTTC	CSGILAGVYNEQFF
NA	TRBD2	16	TRBV7-2	TRBJ2-1	TGTGCCAGCAGTCGACGGCGGCTAGCGGGGTACGATGAGCAGTTCTTC	CASSRRRLAGYDEQFF
once	TRBD1	16	TRBV10-3	TRBJ1-5	TGTGCCATCAGTGGCTCCAGGGGGCCGAGCAATCAGCCCCAGCATTTT	CAISGSRGPSNQPQHF
NA	NA	16	TRBV10-3	TRBJ2-3	TGTGCCATCAGTGCCTACAGGGCCACTAGCACAGATACGCAGTATTTT	CAISAYRATSTDTQYF
NA	TRBD1	13	TRBV10-3	TRBJ1-2	TGTGCCACAGGGGACAGGGTTGGCTATGGCTACACCTTC	CATGDRVGYGYTF
NA	TRBD2	18	TRBV7-2	TRBJ2-3	TGTGCCAGCAGCCGTGGGACTAGCGGGGGGGTTAGCACAGATACGCAGTATTTT	CASSRGTSGGVSTDTQYF
NA	NA	13	TRBV18	TRBJ2-5	TGTGCCAGCTCACCACAAGATCAAGAGACCCAGTACTTC	CASSPQDQETQYF
once	NA	18	TRBV11-2	TRBJ2-2	TGTGCCAGCAGCTTAGCGGCTTTAGGGACAAGGGGTGAAAGGGAGCTGTTTTTT	CASSLAALGTRGERELFF
NA	TRBD2	14	TRBV30	TRBJ2-7	TGTGCCTGGAGTGAGGGACTAGCGAAAGACGAGCAGTACTTC	CAWSEGLAKDEQYF
NA	NA	14	TRBV21-1	TRBJ1-6	TGTGCCAGCAGCAAAGTCCAATATAATTCACCCCTCCACTTT	CASSKVQYNSPLHF
NA	TRBD2	16	TRBV29-1	TRBJ2-1	TGCAGCGTGGCCACTGAACTAGCGGGGGGGCCCGGTGAGCAGTTCTTC	CSVATELAGGPGEQFF
NA	TRBD1	14	TRBV5-1	TRBJ1-2	TGCGCCAGCAGCTTGGGGGCAGGGACAGGGGGCTACACCTTC	CASSLGAGTGGYTF
NA	TRBD1	16	TRBV7-2	TRBJ2-2	TGTGCCAGCAGCACCGGGGACAGGGTACCTCCCGGGGAGCTGTTTTTT	CASSTGDRVPPGELFF
NA	NA	15	TRBV6-5	TRBJ2-7	TGTGCCAGCAGAGTGGGGGGTGGGTCCCGCTACGAGCAGTACTTC	CASRVGGGSRYEQYF
once	NA	15	TRBV5-1	TRBJ1-6	TGCGCCAGCAGCTTAGACAGCGTTGATAATTCACCCCTCCACTTT	CASSLDSVDNSPLHF
NA	NA	14	TRBV19	TRBJ2-2	TGTGCCAGTAGTATTGCACCGACCACCGGGGAGCTGTTTTTT	CASSIAPTTGELFF
few	TRBD2	15	TRBV7-2	TRBJ2-5	TGTGCCAGCACCCCGGCGGGAGGGGTGCTGGAGACCCAGTACTTC	CASTPAGGVLETQYF
few	NA	12	TRBV19	TRBJ2-1	TGTGCCAGTAGTTCGCAGGGGGGTGAGCAGTTCTTC	CASSSQGGEQFF
NA	TRBD2	15	TRBV6-2/TRBV6-3	TRBJ2-1	TGTGCCAGCAGCCCCGGCGTCAGCGGGAGCTATGAGCAGTTCTTC	CASSPGVSGSYEQFF
NA	NA	14	TRBV6-2/TRBV6-3	TRBJ1-3	TGTGCCAGCAGTTACGACAGAATGAGAAACACCATATATTTT	CASSYDRMRNTIYF
NA	NA	15	TRBV7-8	TRBJ2-3	TGTGCCAGCAGCCAGAGTCCCGGATCCACAGATACGCAGTATTTT	CASSQSPGSTDTQYF
NA	TRBD2	18	TRBV6-4	TRBJ2-1	TGTGCCAGCAGTGACCCCACCCGACGGGAGGGCCGTCAGGATGAGCAGTTCTTC	CASSDPTRREGRQDEQFF
NA	NA	13	TRBV6-5	TRBJ1-2	TGTGCCAGCACGTCAAGGCAGGGCTATGGCTACACCTTC	CASTSRQGYGYTF